This T cell receptor (beta chain) came from a study of cytomegalovirus exposure and HLA in healthy donors. For this clone: Antigen unknown.

The study, taken as a whole, reports: There were about 160 TCR beta chains listed as cytomegalovirus-associated.

Germline CDR1 is SNHLY and CDR2 is FYNNEI. The CDR3 has 13 residues. Trimming removed 8 bases from V and 2 bases from J; junction bases left unmatched: 0. Clones were read by immunoSEQ multiplex PCR, and TCRdb kept only the in-frame ones, dropping some. The sample yields around 150,000 clones, roughly nine tenths seen once. This TCR was sampled from a young woman in good health and CMV-seronegative. The rearrangement uses TRBV2 and TRBJ2-7, with 13 positions matching TRBD2. Sequenced: PBMCs. CDR3 nucleotides: TGTGCCAGCGGACTAGCGGGAGCCTACGAGCAGTACTTC. It codes for CASGLAGAYEQYF.